This paragraph reports one T cell receptor (beta chain). Its target is unknown. The record originates from a study of CD8 T cells in Susac syndrome. When the RNA was reverse transcribed, random hexamers were used with an input of about 0.5 to 1 ug. TCRdb re-called the immunoSEQ multiplex PCR reads with MiXCR, one entry per CDR3 protein. Of roughly 180,000 distinct CDR3 sequences in the sample, roughly 95% are singletons; the top ten hold approximately 0.1%. Study-wide results and limits: The study acknowledged a relatively small number of individuals in its TCR sequencing and HLA analysis.

Sequencing of TCR beta was carried out in blood CD8+ and CD4+ T cells. The control group consisted of healthy donors matched for age and sex. TEMRA cells were enriched by FACS, while CD8+ and CD4+ T cells were obtained through a negative isolation that was performed magnetically. The germline CDR1 and CDR2 sequences are SGHRS and YFSETQ. The length of the CDR3 is 14 residues. Trimming left V 5 bases short and J 2 bases short, with 13 bases between. This sequence originates from a human donor in good health. V is TRBV5-1 and J is TRBJ2-5; TRBD2 is a possible D gene (6 bases). The sequenced sample was CD4+ T cells from PBMCs. The CDR3 sequence is CASRRAGPQETQYF. CDR3 coding DNA: TGCGCCAGCAGAAGAGCGGGTCCTCAAGAGACCCAGTACTTC.